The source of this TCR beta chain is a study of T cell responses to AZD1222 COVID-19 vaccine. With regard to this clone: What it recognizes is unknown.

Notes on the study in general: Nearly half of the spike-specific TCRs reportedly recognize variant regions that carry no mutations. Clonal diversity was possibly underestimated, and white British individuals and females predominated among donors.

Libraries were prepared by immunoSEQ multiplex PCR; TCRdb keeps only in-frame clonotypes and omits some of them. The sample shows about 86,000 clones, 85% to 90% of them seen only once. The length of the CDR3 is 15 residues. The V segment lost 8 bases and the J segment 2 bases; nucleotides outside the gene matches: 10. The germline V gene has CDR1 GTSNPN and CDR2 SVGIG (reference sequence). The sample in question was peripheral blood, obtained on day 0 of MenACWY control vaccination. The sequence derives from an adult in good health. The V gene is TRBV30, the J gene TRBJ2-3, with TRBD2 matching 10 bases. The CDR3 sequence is CATAGGRENTDTQYF. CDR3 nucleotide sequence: TGTGCCACAGCGGGGGGGCGTGAGAACACAGATACGCAGTATTTT.